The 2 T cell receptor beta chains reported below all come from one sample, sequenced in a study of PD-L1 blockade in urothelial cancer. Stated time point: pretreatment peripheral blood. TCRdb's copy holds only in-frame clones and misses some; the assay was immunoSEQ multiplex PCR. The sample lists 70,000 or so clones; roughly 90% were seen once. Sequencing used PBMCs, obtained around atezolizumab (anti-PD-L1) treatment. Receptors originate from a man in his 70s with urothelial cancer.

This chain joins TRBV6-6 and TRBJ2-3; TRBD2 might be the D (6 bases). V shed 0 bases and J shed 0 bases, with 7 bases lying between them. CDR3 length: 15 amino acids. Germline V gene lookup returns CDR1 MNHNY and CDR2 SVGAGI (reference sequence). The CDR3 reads CASSYSTRSTDTQYF. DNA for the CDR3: TGTGCCAGCAGTTACTCGACTAGAAGCACAGATACGCAGTATTTT.

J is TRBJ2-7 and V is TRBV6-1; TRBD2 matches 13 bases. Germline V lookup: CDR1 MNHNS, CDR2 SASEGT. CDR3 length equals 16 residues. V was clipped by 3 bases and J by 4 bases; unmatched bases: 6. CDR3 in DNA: TGTGCCAGCAGTGAGGGACTAGCGGGGTATGGTTACGAGCAGTACTTC. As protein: CASSEGLAGYGYEQYF.